The 11 T cell receptor beta chains presented below share a single source sample, sequenced in a study of T cell repertoires in cytomegalovirus infection (dated by TCRdb to about 2019). The sequencer was an Illumina HiSeq 1500. In TCRdb, the public reads were trimmed at Q25 with fastp and aligned with MiXCR, with productive beta chains retained. Merged by CDR3 protein, the rows form single entries marked with the most common genes and DNA. For this sample the table gives some 940,000 distinct CDR3 sequences, of which roughly 30% were detected only once. The top ten clonotypes cover 13% of the sample. The antigens these receptors bind are not known. The treatment or condition label here, explained by the study, means: in vitro stimulation with specific CMV peptide epitopes to enrich CMV-specific T cells. Source: cultured CD8+ T cells from PBMCs, taken from culture after CMV antigen stimulation. The receptors here all came from a human donor in good health (CMV status not recorded). Some clones in this sample may be carry-over from other donors' samples.

The table lists this clonotype with a few counts. In DNA, the CDR3 is TGTGCCAGCAGTTTGATGCGGGGTTATTATGAAAAACTGTTTTTT. Encoded protein: CASSLMRGYYEKLFF. V is TRBV28 and J is TRBJ1-4; no clear D gene. CDR1 MDHEN and CDR2 SYDVKM come from the germline V gene. V was trimmed by 3 bases and J by 6 bases, leaving 14 bases between them. This CDR3 spans 15 amino acids.

This clonotype was seen many times. The chain joins TRBV7-9 to TRBJ2-3; no clear D. The CDR3 runs 13 residues. The V end lost 3 bases, the J end lost 0 bases, and 4 bases lay between the germline ends. The V gene's germline CDR1 is SEHNR and CDR2 FQNEAQ (reference sequence). CDR3 loop: CASSFSSTDTQYF. The CDR3 coding sequence is TGTGCCAGCAGCTTTTCGAGCACAGATACGCAGTATTTT.

The V and J genes are TRBV4-1 and TRBJ1-5; D may be TRBD1 (6 bases). The CDR3 covers 15 residues. The V gene lost 1 base and the J gene lost 3 bases, with 10 bases spanning the gap. CDR1 is MGHRA, CDR2 YSYEKL, per germline. The CDR3 loop reads CASSQGTGYNQPQHF. The DNA for the CDR3 is TGCGCCAGCAGCCAAGGAACAGGGTACAATCAGCCCCAGCATTTT.

This clonotype was recorded a few times. The J gene is TRBJ1-1, the V gene TRBV2, with TRBD1 matching 8 bases. Germline values: CDR1 SNHLY, CDR2 FYNNEI. With 3 bases clipped from V and 5 bases from J, the junction kept 5 bases outside the gene matches. This CDR3 has 14 residues. The chain's CDR3 is CASSDGDRITEAFF. CDR3 sequence (DNA): TGTGCCAGCAGTGACGGGGACAGGATAACTGAAGCTTTCTTT.

This sequence joins TRBV4-1 and TRBJ1-1, with TRBD1 matching 7 bases. This CDR3 is 14 amino acids long. V was clipped by 4 bases and J by 4 bases; unmatched bases: 6. Germline-derived CDR1 and CDR2 are MGHRA and YSYEKL. This CDR3 is CASSLGDRVTEAFF. CDR3 sequence (DNA): TGCGCCAGCAGCCTAGGGGACAGAGTCACTGAAGCTTTCTTT.

This clonotype was seen many times. The chain uses TRBV7-8 and TRBJ2-5; 9 bases are shared with TRBD2. After removal of 2 bases from V and 5 bases from J, the junction contained 12 bases not matched to a gene. Germline V gene sequence: CDR1 SGHVS, CDR2 FQNEAQ. The CDR3 loop spans 17 amino acids. In DNA form, the CDR3 reads TGTGCCAGCAGCTTAAAGCGGGGGGATCTGACCGGGGAGACCCAGTACTTC. The encoded protein is CASSLKRGDLTGETQYF. The variable domain in full, with the rest retrieved from reference TRBV7-8 and TRBJ2-5, is GAGVSQSPRYKVAKRGQDVALRCDPISGHVSLFWYQQALGQGPEFLTYFQNEAQLDKSGLPSDRFFAERPEGSVSTLKIQRTQQEDSAVYLCASSLKRGDLTGETQYFGPGTRLLVL.

This clonotype was detected a few times. The chain employs TRBV10-2 and TRBJ2-1; D possibly uses TRBD1 or TRBD2 (7 bases each). From germline, CDR1 is WSHSY and CDR2 SAAADI. CDR3 length: 16 residues. The V and J ends lost 8 bases and 3 bases respectively, with 20 bases between them. The CDR3 sequence is CASPPRGGIFYNEQFF. The CDR3 DNA reads TGCGCCAGCCCCCCCAGGGGGGGCATTTTCTACAATGAGCAGTTCTTC.

This clonotype was seen a few times. The rearrangement uses TRBV27 and TRBJ1-4; 7 bases agree with TRBD1. Germline CDR1 is MNHEY and CDR2 is SMNVEV (reference sequence). This CDR3 contains 14 residues. J was trimmed by 10 bases and V by 6 bases; bases with no gene match: 11. In DNA form, the CDR3 reads TGTGCCAGCAGAGACGGTGGCTCAGGGGGAAAACTGTTTTTT. Amino acid sequence: CASRDGGSGGKLFF.

The chain has TRBV7-6 and TRBJ2-5; 9 bases line up with TRBD2. With 5 bases clipped from V and 0 bases from J, the junction kept 10 bases outside the gene matches. CDR3 size: 17 residues. Germline loops: CDR1 SGHVS, CDR2 FNYEAQ. DNA for the CDR3: TGTGCCAGCAGCCCAACCTGGCGGGGGGGGTACCAAGAGACCCAGTACTTC. Amino acid sequence: CASSPTWRGGYQETQYF.

This clonotype was seen at least ten times. The CDR3 coding sequence is TGTGCCAGCAGCTTAGTGGCAGGGCGTTACACAGATACGCAGTATTTT. It codes for CASSLVAGRYTDTQYF. The rearrangement uses TRBV7-2 and TRBJ2-3, with D tentatively TRBD1 (5 bases). The CDR3 contains 16 residues. The germline V gene has CDR1 SGHTA and CDR2 FQGNSA. V lost 1 base, J lost 2 bases, and 13 bases lay in between.

V usage is TRBV19 and J usage is TRBJ2-3; D is uncertain. The germline V gene has CDR1 LNHDA and CDR2 SQIVND (reference sequence). V shed 4 bases and J shed 2 bases, with 7 bases lying between them. The CDR3 is 13 amino acids. CDR3 region: CASSNDVTDTQYF. The CDR3 DNA follows: TGTGCCAGTAGTAACGATGTCACAGATACGCAGTATTTT. The complete variable domain, with remaining parts taken from reference TRBV19 and TRBJ2-3, reads DGGITQSPKYLFRKEGQNVTLSCEQNLNHDAMYWYRQDPGQGLRLIYYSQIVNDFQKGDIAEGYSVSREKKESFPLTVTSAQKNPTAFYLCASSNDVTDTQYFGPGTRLTVL.